Listed below are T cell receptor beta chains from one sample, sequenced in a study of HIV-infected children after antiretroviral therapy interruption. A single record per CDR3 protein comes from TCRdb applying MiXCR to the 3' RACE reads. The sample has fewer than 45,000 distinct CDR3 sequences, approximately 6.1% seen once; the top ten hold roughly 1%. The specimen comprised CD45RA+ CD4+ T cells from PBMCs, pooled from several time points, sampled from a donor given antiretroviral therapy, either interrupted or continuous. Every receptor here comes from a pool of human donors with HIV. CDR3s include the opening cysteine and the closing phenylalanine or tryptophan. Fields, in order: J gene, V gene, clone size, CDR3 length, D gene, CDR3 protein, CDR3 DNA. A D gene is named only where the DNA matches it firmly. For some rows the clone size is stated as once, few or many, or as a class when expanded; others skip it.

TRBJ1-1,TRBV23-1,few,18,NA,CASSQQNYRDRLNTEAFF,TGCGCCAGCAGTCAGCAGAACTACAGGGATCGCCTTAACACTGAAGCTTTCTTT
TRBJ1-1,TRBV6-1,medium-sized,16,NA,CASRSRDRLWDTEAFF,TGTGCCAGCAGGTCCCGGGACCGTTTATGGGACACTGAAGCTTTCTTT
TRBJ1-2,TRBV20-1,few,14,NA,CSARGKGAFYGYTF,TGCAGTGCTAGAGGAAAAGGGGCGTTCTATGGCTACACCTTC
TRBJ2-5,TRBV18,many,14,NA,CASSPGFGAETQYF,TGTGCCAGCTCACCGGGGTTCGGCGCTGAGACCCAGTACTTC
TRBJ2-1,TRBV12-3/TRBV12-4,many,16,TRBD1,CASSLPPGQGYNEQFF,TGTGCCAGCAGCCTCCCCCCGGGACAGGGCTACAATGAGCAGTTCTTC
TRBJ2-2,TRBV15,many,15,TRBD1,CATRPWTGAAGELFF,TGTGCCACCAGACCCTGGACAGGGGCGGCCGGGGAGCTGTTTTTT
TRBJ2-2,TRBV6-6,many,18,TRBD1,CASSYSFADRGNPGELFF,TGTGCCAGCAGTTACTCTTTCGCGGACAGGGGTAATCCCGGGGAGCTGTTTTTT
TRBJ2-5,TRBV4-1,few,11,NA,CASSRDGTQYF,TGCGCCAGCAGCCGAGACGGGACACAGTACTTC
TRBJ1-5,TRBV5-6,few,15,NA,CASSLRTGGRQPQHF,TGTGCCAGCAGCTTGCGTACGGGGGGCCGGCAGCCCCAGCATTTT
TRBJ1-2,TRBV3-1,many,15,TRBD1,CASSQGDRTNYGYTF,TGTGCCAGCAGCCAAGGGGACAGGACTAACTATGGCTACACCTTC
TRBJ2-1,TRBV7-2,many,15,TRBD1,CASSPPGQKYNEQFF,TGTGCCAGCAGCCCACCGGGACAGAAATACAATGAGCAGTTCTTC
TRBJ2-4,TRBV6-6,many,16,NA,CASGDDWGGARNTLYF,TGTGCCAGCGGTGATGACTGGGGGGGCGCGAGAAACACCTTGTACTTT
TRBJ2-1,TRBV12-3/TRBV12-4,many,14,TRBD1,CASSGTGNYAEQFF,TGTGCCAGCAGTGGGACAGGAAACTATGCTGAGCAGTTCTTC
TRBJ2-1,TRBV4-2,NA,15,NA,CASSQDPGRYAEQFF,TGTGCCAGCAGCCAAGACCCAGGGAGATATGCTGAGCAGTTCTTC
TRBJ1-1,TRBV29-1,many,13,NA,CSVEESKNTEAFF,TGCAGCGTTGAAGAAAGTAAGAACACTGAAGCTTTCTTT
TRBJ2-5,TRBV20-1,few,12,NA,CSARGGGETQYF,TGCAGTGCCAGGGGGGGAGGGGAGACCCAGTACTTC
TRBJ2-6,TRBV7-2,many,15,NA,CASSLAVSGANVLTF,TGTGCCAGCAGCTTAGCCGTCTCTGGGGCCAACGTCCTGACTTTC
TRBJ2-7,TRBV20-1,many,15,TRBD1,CSASDRQGPSYEQYF,TGCAGTGCTAGCGATAGACAGGGTCCTTCCTACGAGCAGTACTTC
TRBJ1-6,TRBV12-3/TRBV12-4,many,13,NA,CASKRARNSPLHF,TGTGCCAGCAAGCGGGCCCGAAACTCACCCCTCCACTTT
TRBJ2-1,TRBV12-3/TRBV12-4,many,15,NA,CASSLGLVGLNEQFF,TGTGCCAGCAGCCTTGGACTCGTTGGATTGAATGAGCAGTTCTTC
TRBJ1-1,TRBV7-2,NA,16,NA,CASSLVGARVDTEAFF,TGTGCCAGCAGCTTAGTGGGGGCGCGGGTAGACACTGAAGCTTTCTTT
TRBJ2-5,TRBV7-8,medium-sized,14,NA,CASSFSGIQETQYF,TGTGCCAGCAGCTTTTCGGGGATCCAAGAGACCCAGTACTTC
TRBJ2-2,TRBV28,many,10,NA,CASSSRQLYF,TGTGCTAGCAGTTCCCGGCAGCTCTACTTT
TRBJ2-7,TRBV5-8,many,14,TRBD1,CATQSPGQTYEQYF,TGTGCCACCCAAAGCCCGGGACAGACCTACGAGCAGTACTTC
TRBJ2-7,TRBV25-1,many,13,NA,CASSKTGSYEQYF,TGTGCCAGCAGTAAAACGGGGTCTTACGAGCAGTACTTC
TRBJ2-6,TRBV10-3,many,20,TRBD1,CAISARTGTSNLSGANVLTF,TGTGCCATCAGTGCCCGGACAGGGACTTCCAACCTCTCTGGGGCCAACGTCCTGACTTTC
TRBJ2-7,TRBV30,medium-sized,13,NA,CAWSPGLGGEQYF,TGTGCCTGGAGTCCGGGACTGGGGGGTGAACAGTACTTC
TRBJ1-1,TRBV19,NA,15,NA,CASSRSRGANTEAFF,TGTGCCAGTAGTAGGTCAAGGGGAGCTAACACTGAAGCTTTCTTT
TRBJ2-7,TRBV29-1,many,13,NA,CSAKKGAPYEQYF,TGCAGCGCAAAAAAAGGCGCACCCTACGAGCAGTACTTC
TRBJ2-2,TRBV29-1,few,13,TRBD1,CSVGQGNTGELFF,TGCAGCGTAGGACAGGGAAACACCGGGGAGCTGTTTTTT
TRBJ2-7,TRBV12-3/TRBV12-4,many,13,TRBD1,CASSLDRGGEQYF,TGTGCCAGCAGTCTGGACAGGGGAGGGGAACAGTACTTC
TRBJ2-7,TRBV7-6,many,13,NA,CASSAKQGGEQYF,TGTGCCAGCAGCGCAAAACAGGGAGGCGAGCAGTACTTC
TRBJ1-2,TRBV28,few,11,NA,CASSQAYGYTF,TGTGCCAGCAGTCAGGCTTATGGCTACACCTTC
TRBJ2-1,TRBV23-1,medium-sized,13,TRBD2,CASSRTGRAEQFF,TGTGCCAGCAGTCGGACTGGGAGGGCTGAGCAGTTCTTC
TRBJ2-7,TRBV7-2,many,14,NA,CASILDPSSYEQYF,TGTGCCAGCATACTCGATCCGAGCTCCTACGAGCAGTACTTC
TRBJ2-5,TRBV19,many,15,TRBD2,CASSAGLAGQETQYF,TGTGCCAGTAGCGCCGGACTAGCGGGGCAAGAGACCCAGTACTTC
TRBJ2-5,TRBV11-2,many,17,TRBD2,CASSSTPQGLVMETQYF,TGTGCCAGCAGCTCAACCCCTCAGGGACTAGTGATGGAGACCCAGTACTTC
TRBJ2-5,TRBV9,NA,15,NA,CASSVGAQNQETQYF,TGTGCCAGCAGCGTAGGAGCCCAGAACCAAGAGACCCAGTACTTC
TRBJ1-1,TRBV12-3/TRBV12-4,many,15,TRBD1,CASRLQGTMNTEAFF,TGTGCCAGCAGGCTACAGGGGACCATGAACACTGAAGCTTTCTTT
TRBJ1-6,TRBV19,few,13,NA,CASSITVDSPLYF,TGTGCCAGCAGTATAACAGTTGATTCGCCCCTCTACTTT
TRBJ2-6,TRBV27,many,17,NA,CASSFGQRSSGANVLTF,TGTGCCAGCAGTTTTGGACAGCGAAGCTCTGGGGCCAACGTCCTGACTTTC
TRBJ2-3,TRBV2,many,14,TRBD2,CASSFDWGGETLYF,TGTGCCAGCAGCTTTGACTGGGGGGGGGAAACGCTGTATTTT
TRBJ2-1,TRBV27,NA,16,TRBD2,CASSLLAGAMGNEQFF,TGTGCCAGCAGTTTACTAGCGGGAGCGATGGGCAATGAGCAGTTCTTC
TRBJ2-7,TRBV30,NA,15,TRBD2,CAWGNLAGVSYEQYF,TGTGCCTGGGGGAACTTAGCGGGGGTCTCCTACGAGCAGTACTTC
TRBJ2-3,TRBV10-3,many,16,NA,CAISERLRTVTDTQYF,TGTGCCATCAGTGAACGGCTGCGAACGGTCACAGATACGCAGTATTTT
TRBJ1-5,TRBV4-3,NA,16,NA,CASSQDAQGGNQPQHF,TGCGCCAGCAGCCAAGATGCACAGGGTGGAAATCAGCCCCAGCATTTT
TRBJ2-7,TRBV19,medium-sized,13,NA,CASSRQFSYEQYF,TGTGCCAGCAGTCGACAGTTCTCCTATGAACAGTACTTC
TRBJ1-2,TRBV27,many,14,NA,CASRGGAHNYGYTF,TGTGCCAGCCGGGGGGGGGCTCATAACTATGGCTACACCTTC
TRBJ2-3,TRBV20-1,few,12,NA,CSASDNPDTQYF,TGCAGTGCTAGTGATAATCCTGATACGCAGTATTTT
TRBJ2-3,TRBV28,many,17,TRBD2,CASSPPGGGPSTDTQYF,TGTGCCAGCAGCCCACCCGGGGGGGGCCCTAGCACAGATACGCAGTATTTT
TRBJ1-1,TRBV25-1,many,13,NA,CASSEGGNTEAFF,TGTGCCAGCAGTGAAGGGGGAAACACTGAAGCTTTCTTT
TRBJ2-6,TRBV11-2,few,17,NA,CASSLGGLNAGANVLTF,TGTGCCAGCAGCTTAGGGGGGCTTAACGCTGGGGCCAACGTCCTGACTTTC
TRBJ1-6,TRBV21-1,many,12,NA,CASSKINSPLHF,TGTGCCAGCAGCAAGATCAATTCACCCCTCCACTTT
TRBJ2-3,TRBV30,few,13,NA,CASSLGGSETLYF,TGTGCCAGCAGCCTAGGGGGTTCAGAAACGCTGTATTTT
TRBJ2-4,TRBV7-2,many,18,NA,CASSPEGQRWAAKNIQYF,TGTGCCAGCAGTCCCGAAGGACAGAGGTGGGCGGCCAAAAACATTCAGTACTTC